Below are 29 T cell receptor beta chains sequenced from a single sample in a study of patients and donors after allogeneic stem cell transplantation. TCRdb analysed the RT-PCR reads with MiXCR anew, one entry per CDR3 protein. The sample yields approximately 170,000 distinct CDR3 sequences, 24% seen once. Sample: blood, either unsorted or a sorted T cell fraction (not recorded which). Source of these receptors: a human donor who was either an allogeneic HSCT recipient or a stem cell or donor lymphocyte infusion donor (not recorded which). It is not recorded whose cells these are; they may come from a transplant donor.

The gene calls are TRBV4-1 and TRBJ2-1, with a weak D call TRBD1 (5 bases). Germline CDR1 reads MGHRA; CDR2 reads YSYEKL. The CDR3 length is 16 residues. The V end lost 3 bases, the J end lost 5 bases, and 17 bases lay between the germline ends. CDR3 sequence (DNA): TGCGCCAGCAGCCACCCATTGGGGCTCTCAAACAATGAGCAGTTCTTC. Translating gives CASSHPLGLSNNEQFF.

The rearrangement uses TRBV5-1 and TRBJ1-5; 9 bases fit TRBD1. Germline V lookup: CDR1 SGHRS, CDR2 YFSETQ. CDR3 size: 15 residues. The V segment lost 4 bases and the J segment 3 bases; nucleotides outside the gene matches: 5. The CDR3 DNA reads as TGCGCCAGCAGCCAAGGACAGGGGAACAATCAGCCCCAGCATTTT. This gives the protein CASSQGQGNNQPQHF.

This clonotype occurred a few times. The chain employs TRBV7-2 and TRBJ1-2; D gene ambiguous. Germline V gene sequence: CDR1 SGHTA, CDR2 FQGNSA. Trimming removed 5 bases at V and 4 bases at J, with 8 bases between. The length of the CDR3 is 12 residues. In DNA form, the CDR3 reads TGTGCCAGCAGCCAGGTCATCTATGGCTACACCTTC. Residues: CASSQVIYGYTF.

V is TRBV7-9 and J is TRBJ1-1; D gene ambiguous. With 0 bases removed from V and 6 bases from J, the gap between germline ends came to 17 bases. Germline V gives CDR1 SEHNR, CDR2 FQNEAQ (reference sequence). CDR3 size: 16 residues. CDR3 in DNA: TGTGCCAGCAGCTTAGCGATAAACACAGTCTCCCCTGAAGCTTTCTTT. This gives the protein CASSLAINTVSPEAFF.

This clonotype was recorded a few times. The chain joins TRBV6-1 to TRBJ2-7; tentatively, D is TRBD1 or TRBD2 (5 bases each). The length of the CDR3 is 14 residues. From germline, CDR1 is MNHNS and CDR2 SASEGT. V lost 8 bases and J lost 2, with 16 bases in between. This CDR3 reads CASSPRGSAYEQYF. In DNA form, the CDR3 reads TGTGCCAGCTCCCCGAGGGGCAGTGCCTACGAGCAGTACTTC.

In DNA form, the CDR3 reads TGCAGTGCTAAAGAGAACACTGAAGCTTTCTTT. Translated, it gives CSAKENTEAFF. The chain carries TRBV20-1 and TRBJ1-1; D ambiguous. The CDR3 loop spans 11 amino acids. Germline CDR1 DFQATT, CDR2 SNEGSKA (reference sequence). Trimming shortened V by 4 bases and J by 1 base, and 4 bases separated the two germline ends.

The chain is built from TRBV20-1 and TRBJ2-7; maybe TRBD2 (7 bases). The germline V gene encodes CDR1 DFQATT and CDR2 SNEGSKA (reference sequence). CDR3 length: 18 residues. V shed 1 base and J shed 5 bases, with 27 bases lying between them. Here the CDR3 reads CSARGPGGRDIILDEQYF. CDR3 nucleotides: TGCAGTGCTAGAGGCCCGGGGGGCAGGGACATTATTCTGGACGAGCAGTACTTC.

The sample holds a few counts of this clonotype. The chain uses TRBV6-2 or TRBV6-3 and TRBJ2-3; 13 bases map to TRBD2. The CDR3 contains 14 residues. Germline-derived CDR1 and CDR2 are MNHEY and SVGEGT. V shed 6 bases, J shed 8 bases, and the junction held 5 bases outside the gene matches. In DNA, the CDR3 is TGTGCCAGCAGCTGGGGACTAGCGGGAAGTACGCAGTATTTT. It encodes CASSWGLAGSTQYF.

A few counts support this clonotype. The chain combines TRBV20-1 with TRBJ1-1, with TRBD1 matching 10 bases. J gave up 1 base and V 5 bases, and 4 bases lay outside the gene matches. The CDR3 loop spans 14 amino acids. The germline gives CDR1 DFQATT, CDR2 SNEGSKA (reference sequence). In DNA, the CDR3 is TGCAGTGCTCCGACAGGGGGCGGGAACACTGAAGCTTTCTTT. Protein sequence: CSAPTGGGNTEAFF.

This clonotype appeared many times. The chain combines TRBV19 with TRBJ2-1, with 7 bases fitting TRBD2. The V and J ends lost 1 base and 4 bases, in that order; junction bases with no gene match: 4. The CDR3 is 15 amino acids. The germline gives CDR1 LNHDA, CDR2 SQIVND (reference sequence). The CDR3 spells CASSIGVSGYNEQFF. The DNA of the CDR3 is TGTGCCAGTAGTATAGGGGTTAGCGGGTACAATGAGCAGTTCTTC.

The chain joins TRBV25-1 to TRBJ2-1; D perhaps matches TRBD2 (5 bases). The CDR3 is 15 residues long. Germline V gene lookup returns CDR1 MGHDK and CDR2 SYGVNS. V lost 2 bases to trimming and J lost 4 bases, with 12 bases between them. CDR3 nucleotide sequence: TGTGCCAGCAGTGAAAGCAGAGGGTCATACAATGAGCAGTTCTTC. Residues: CASSESRGSYNEQFF.

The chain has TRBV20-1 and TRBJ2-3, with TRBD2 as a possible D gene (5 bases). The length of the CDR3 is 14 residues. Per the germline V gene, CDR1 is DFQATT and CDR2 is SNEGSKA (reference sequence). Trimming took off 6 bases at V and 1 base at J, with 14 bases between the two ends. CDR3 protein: CSARAGPRTDTQYF. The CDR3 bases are TGCAGTGCCCGGGCGGGTCCCCGCACAGATACGCAGTATTTT.

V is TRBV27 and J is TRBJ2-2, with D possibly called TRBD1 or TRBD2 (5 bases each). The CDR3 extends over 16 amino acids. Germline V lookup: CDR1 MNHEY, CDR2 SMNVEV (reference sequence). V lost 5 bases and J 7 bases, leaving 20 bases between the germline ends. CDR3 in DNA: TGTGCCAGCAGTCCCGCCCCGGGACCACCGAACGGGGAGCTGTTTTTT. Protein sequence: CASSPAPGPPNGELFF.

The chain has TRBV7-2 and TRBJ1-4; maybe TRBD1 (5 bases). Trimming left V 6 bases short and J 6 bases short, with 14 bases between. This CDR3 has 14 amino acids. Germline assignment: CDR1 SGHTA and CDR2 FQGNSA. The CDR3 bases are TGTGCCAGCAGTTCCAGGGTCGAGGATGAAAAACTGTTTTTT. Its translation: CASSSRVEDEKLFF.

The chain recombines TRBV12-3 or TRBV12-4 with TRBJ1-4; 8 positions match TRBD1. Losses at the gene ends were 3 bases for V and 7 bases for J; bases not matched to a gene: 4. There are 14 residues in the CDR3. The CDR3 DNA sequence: TGTGCCAGCAGTTTGGCAGGGGGCGGTGAAAAACTGTTTTTT. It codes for CASSLAGGGEKLFF.

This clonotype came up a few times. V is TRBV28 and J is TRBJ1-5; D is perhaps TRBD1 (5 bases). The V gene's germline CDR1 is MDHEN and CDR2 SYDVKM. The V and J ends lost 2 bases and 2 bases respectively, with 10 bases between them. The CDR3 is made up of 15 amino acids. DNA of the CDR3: TGTGCCAGCAGTTTAGCAGGGACTGGCAATCAGCCCCAGCATTTT. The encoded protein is CASSLAGTGNQPQHF.

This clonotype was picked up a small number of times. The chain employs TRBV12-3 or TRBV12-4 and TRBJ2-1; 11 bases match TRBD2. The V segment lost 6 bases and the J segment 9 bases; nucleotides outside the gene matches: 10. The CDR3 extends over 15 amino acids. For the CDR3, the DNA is TGTGCCAGCAGCCACTTAGCGGGGGGGCAAAGTGAGCAGTTCTTC. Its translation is CASSHLAGGQSEQFF.

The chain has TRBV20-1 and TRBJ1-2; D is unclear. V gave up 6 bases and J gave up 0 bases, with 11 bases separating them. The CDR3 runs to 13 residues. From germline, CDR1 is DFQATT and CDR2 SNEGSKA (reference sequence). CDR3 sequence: CSAATIPNYGYTF. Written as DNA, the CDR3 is TGCAGTGCAGCGACTATACCTAACTATGGCTACACCTTC.

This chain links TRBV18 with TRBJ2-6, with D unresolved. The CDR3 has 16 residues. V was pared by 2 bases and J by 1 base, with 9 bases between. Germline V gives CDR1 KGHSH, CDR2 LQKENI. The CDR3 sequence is CASSPMVGSGANVLTF. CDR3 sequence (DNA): TGTGCCAGCTCACCAATGGTCGGGTCTGGGGCCAACGTCCTGACTTTC.

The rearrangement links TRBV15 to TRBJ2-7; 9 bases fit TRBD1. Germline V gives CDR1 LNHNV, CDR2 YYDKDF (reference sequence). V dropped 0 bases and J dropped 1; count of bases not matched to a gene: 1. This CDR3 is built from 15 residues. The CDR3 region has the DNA TGTGCCACCAGCAGAGAGGGACAGGGATCCTACGAGCAGTACTTC. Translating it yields CATSREGQGSYEQYF.

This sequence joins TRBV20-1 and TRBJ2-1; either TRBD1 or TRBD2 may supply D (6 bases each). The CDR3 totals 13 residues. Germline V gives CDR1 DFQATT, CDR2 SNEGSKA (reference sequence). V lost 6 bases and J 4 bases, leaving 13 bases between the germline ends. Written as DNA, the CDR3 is TGCAGTGCCTGGGGGGCTGAGTACAATGAGCAGTTCTTC. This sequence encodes CSAWGAEYNEQFF.

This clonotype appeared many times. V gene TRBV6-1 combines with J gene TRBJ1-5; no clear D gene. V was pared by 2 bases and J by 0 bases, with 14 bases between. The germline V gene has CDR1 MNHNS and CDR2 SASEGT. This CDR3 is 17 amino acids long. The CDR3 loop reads CASSERPGPPSNQPQHF. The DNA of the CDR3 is TGTGCCAGCAGTGAACGGCCTGGGCCACCTAGCAATCAGCCCCAGCATTTT.

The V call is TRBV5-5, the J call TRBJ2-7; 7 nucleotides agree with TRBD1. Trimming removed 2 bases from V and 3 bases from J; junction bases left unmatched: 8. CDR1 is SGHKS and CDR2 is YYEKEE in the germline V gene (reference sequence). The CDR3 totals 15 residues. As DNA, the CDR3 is TGTGCCAGCAGCTTCCCCGAGACAGGGTACTACGAGCAGTACTTC. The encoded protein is CASSFPETGYYEQYF.

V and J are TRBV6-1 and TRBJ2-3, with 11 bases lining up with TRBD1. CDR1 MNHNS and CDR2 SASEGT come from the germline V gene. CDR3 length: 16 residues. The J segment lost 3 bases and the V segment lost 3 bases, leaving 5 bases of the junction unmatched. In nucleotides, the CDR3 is TGTGCCAGCAGTGACAGGGGACAGGGGGGAACAGATACGCAGTATTTT. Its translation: CASSDRGQGGTDTQYF.

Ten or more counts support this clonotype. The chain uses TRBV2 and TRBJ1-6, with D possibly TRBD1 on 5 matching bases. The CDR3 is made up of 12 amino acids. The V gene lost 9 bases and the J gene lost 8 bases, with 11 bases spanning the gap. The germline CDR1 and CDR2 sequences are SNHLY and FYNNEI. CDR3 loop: CARQGEDSPLHF. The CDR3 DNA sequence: TGTGCCAGGCAGGGTGAAGATTCACCCCTCCACTTT.

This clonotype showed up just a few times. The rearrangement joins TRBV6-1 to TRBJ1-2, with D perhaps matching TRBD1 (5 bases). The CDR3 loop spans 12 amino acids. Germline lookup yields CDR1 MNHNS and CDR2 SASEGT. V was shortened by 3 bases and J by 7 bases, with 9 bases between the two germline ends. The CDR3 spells CASSDRAGGYTF. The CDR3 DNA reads TGTGCCAGCAGTGACAGGGCGGGTGGCTACACCTTC.

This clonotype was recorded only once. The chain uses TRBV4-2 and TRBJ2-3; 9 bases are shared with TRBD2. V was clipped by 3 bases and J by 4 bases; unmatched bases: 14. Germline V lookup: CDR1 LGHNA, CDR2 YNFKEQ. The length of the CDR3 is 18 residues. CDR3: CASSHQNWLSGSPDTQYF. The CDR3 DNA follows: TGTGCCAGCAGCCACCAAAACTGGCTTAGCGGGAGCCCAGATACGCAGTATTTT.

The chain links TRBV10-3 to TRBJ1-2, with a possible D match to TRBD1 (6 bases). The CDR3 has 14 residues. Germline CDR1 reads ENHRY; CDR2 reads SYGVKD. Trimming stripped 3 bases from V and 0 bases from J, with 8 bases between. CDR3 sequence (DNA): TGTGCCATCAGTGAAGGGACATCTAACTATGGCTACACCTTC. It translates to CAISEGTSNYGYTF.

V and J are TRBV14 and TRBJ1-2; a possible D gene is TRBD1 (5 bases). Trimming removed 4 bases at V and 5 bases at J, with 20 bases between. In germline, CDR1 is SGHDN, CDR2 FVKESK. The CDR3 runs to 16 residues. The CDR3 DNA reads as TGTGCCAGCAGCCCCTTGCCCCTCAGGGCCGGGTATGGCTACACCTTC. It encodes CASSPLPLRAGYGYTF. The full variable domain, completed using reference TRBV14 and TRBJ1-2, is EAGVTQFPSHSVIEKGQTVTLRCDPISGHDNLYWYRRVMGKEIKFLLHFVKESKQDESGMPNNRFLAERTGGTYSTLKVQPAELEDSGVYFCASSPLPLRAGYGYTFGSGTRLTVV.